This T cell receptor beta chain is from a study of identical twins. The CDR3 runs 13 residues. Germline values: CDR1 MNHNY, CDR2 SVGAGI (reference sequence). TCRdb analysed the 5' RACE reads with MiXCR anew, one entry per CDR3 protein. The sample includes around 510,000 distinct CDR3 sequences, roughly an eighth of them seen just once. With regard to this clonotype: The junction departs from the called germline gene at one end, perhaps through a read error.

A further study also used this sample, focusing on yellow fever vaccine responses in identical twins.

The chain employs TRBV6-6 and TRBJ2-7; tentatively, D is TRBD2 (6 bases). The material sequenced was CD4+ T cells sorted from blood. The clonotype originates from a woman between 18 and 29 years old in good health. The CDR3 DNA reads TGTGCCAGCACCGACGGGGGTTACGGCGAGGAGTACTTC. Translating gives CASTDGGYGEEYF.